The rows below give T cell receptor beta chains drawn from one sample of a study of regulatory T cells in long-lasting Graves disease. TCRdb independently ran MiXCR on the multiplex PCR reads; one entry per CDR3 protein. The sample comprises approximately 540,000 distinct CDR3 sequences, 12% of which are singletons, and almost 9% rests with the top ten. These data are also associated with another study on T cells in Graves' hyperthyroidism and ophthalmopathy.

The specimen was peripheral blood mononuclear cells (PBMCs), collected at new diagnosis, from a patient treated with antithyroid drugs. These receptor sequences come from a woman under 40 with Graves disease. The CDR3 runs from the conserved cysteine through the conserved F or W. D genes are given only for firm matches. Clone size is given for some rows only: seen once, a few or many times, or a class if the clone is expanded.

CDR3,DNA,V,length,size,J,D
CASSSTADTQYF,TGTGCCAGCAGTTCGACGGCAGATACGCAGTATTTT,TRBV10-1,12,many,TRBJ2-3,.
CASSEGRAGNTIYF,TGTGCCAGCAGTGAGGGCAGGGCTGGAAACACCATATATTTT,TRBV12-3/TRBV12-4,14,many,TRBJ1-3,.
CASSIRTGGHYEQYF,TGTGCCAGTAGTATCCGGACAGGGGGCCACTACGAGCAGTACTTC,TRBV19,15,many,TRBJ2-7,TRBD1
CASRRGTGSYNEQFF,TGTGCCAGCAGACGTGGGACGGGCTCCTACAATGAGCAGTTCTTC,TRBV2,15,many,TRBJ2-1,.
CSVEVSYTQYF,TGCAGCGTTGAAGTTTCATATACGCAGTATTTT,TRBV29-1,11,few,TRBJ2-3,.
CASSFETGLPYEQYF,TGTGCCAGCAGTTTTGAAACAGGGCTTCCCTACGAGCAGTACTTC,TRBV28,15,many,TRBJ2-7,.
CASRGQLTDTQYF,TGTGCCAGCAGGGGACAGCTCACAGATACGCAGTATTTT,TRBV2,13,.,TRBJ2-3,TRBD1
CASRERTYSWTYNSPLHF,TGTGCCAGCAGGGAGAGGACATACTCGTGGACCTATAATTCACCCCTCCACTTT,TRBV12-3/TRBV12-4,18,many,TRBJ1-6,.
CASSWTGSFYNEQFF,TGTGCCAGCAGTTGGACAGGGAGCTTCTACAATGAGCAGTTCTTC,TRBV27,15,.,TRBJ2-1,TRBD1
CSAPLTDTQYF,TGCAGTGCTCCCCTCACAGATACGCAGTATTTT,TRBV20-1,11,many,TRBJ2-3,.
CASTLTLAGANVLTF,TGTGCCAGTACCCTGACCCTCGCCGGGGCCAACGTCCTGACTTTC,TRBV19,15,few,TRBJ2-6,.
CASSMPPGTGSSGYTF,TGTGCCAGTAGTATGCCTCCTGGGACAGGGTCGAGTGGCTACACCTTC,TRBV19,16,many,TRBJ1-2,TRBD1
CASSLNPLAGVSYEQYF,TGTGCCAGTAGTCTCAATCCCCTAGCGGGAGTCTCCTACGAGCAGTACTTC,TRBV19,17,few,TRBJ2-7,TRBD2
CASREGGNEQFF,TGCGCCAGCCGGGAGGGAGGGAATGAGCAGTTCTTC,TRBV5-1,12,few,TRBJ2-1,TRBD2
CASSPTRRFYGYTF,TGTGCCAGCAGCCCGACAAGGAGGTTCTATGGCTACACCTTC,TRBV6-1,14,.,TRBJ1-2,.
CASSPGDRWIGDTQYF,TGTGCCAGCAGTCCGGGGGACAGGTGGATTGGAGATACGCAGTATTTT,TRBV12-3/TRBV12-4,16,.,TRBJ2-3,TRBD1
CASSLADRDRYGYTF,TGCGCCAGCAGCTTGGCGGACCGAGACCGATATGGCTACACCTTC,TRBV5-1,15,many,TRBJ1-2,.
CASGRRAGNTIYF,TGTGCCAGCGGCCGTCGGGCGGGAAACACCATATATTTT,TRBV11-2,13,few,TRBJ1-3,.
CASSTGRLNYGYTF,TGCGCCAGCAGTACAGGGAGACTTAACTATGGCTACACCTTC,TRBV4-1,14,few,TRBJ1-2,.
CSGIGNEKLFF,TGCAGCGGGATTGGCAATGAAAAACTGTTTTTT,TRBV29-1,11,few,TRBJ1-4,.
CASRRRERTDTQYF,TGTGCCAGCAGAAGGCGGGAGCGCACAGATACGCAGTATTTT,TRBV6-1,14,.,TRBJ2-3,TRBD2
CASSVGPPGEKLFF,TGTGCCAGCAGCGTTGGACCCCCCGGGGAAAAACTGTTTTTT,TRBV2,14,many,TRBJ1-4,.
CASSLLGRGFNSPLHF,TGTGCCAGCAGTTTATTAGGCAGGGGTTTCAATTCACCCCTCCACTTT,TRBV27,16,many,TRBJ1-6,.